Below are 2 T cell receptor beta chains sequenced from a single sample in a study of T cells in Graves' hyperthyroidism and ophthalmopathy. Amplification of TCR beta CDR3 regions was performed using RNA transcripts as template. Using the HTBI primer set, a first-round RT-PCR was run on the TCR CDR3. TCRdb processed the multiplex PCR reads anew with MiXCR; each CDR3 protein has one entry. Among under 650,000 distinct CDR3 sequences listed, 15% to 20% were seen once. Specimen: blood. The receptor set was obtained from a woman younger than 45 with Graves' hyperthyroidism.

This clonotype was counted many times. The gene calls are TRBV3-1 and TRBJ1-1; 7 bases fit TRBD1. Germline V gene sequence: CDR1 LGHDT, CDR2 YNNKEL (reference sequence). This CDR3 is 12 amino acids long. V lost 2 bases and J lost 10; bases outside the gene matches: 4. For the CDR3, the DNA is TGTGCCAGCAGCCAACCCCCAGGGGGAGCTTTCTTT. This translates into CASSQPPGGAFF.

In this sample, this clonotype turned up many times. J is TRBJ1-1 and V is TRBV30; D ambiguous. Germline CDR1 reads GTSNPN; CDR2 reads SVGIG (reference sequence). The CDR3 has 13 residues. Trimming stripped 0 bases from V and 6 bases from J, with 11 bases between. CDR3 sequence reads: CAWSVVVWAEAFF. DNA of the CDR3: TGTGCCTGGAGTGTGGTGGTGTGGGCTGAAGCTTTCTTT.